This TCR beta chain was identified during a study of early T cells in non-severe SARS-CoV-2 infection. Study-wide context: With bulk RNA from unsorted whole blood as input, sequencing yielded unpaired chains.

This clonotype appeared many times. This CDR3 comprises 13 residues. Trimming cost V 5 bases and J 9 bases, with 17 bases left between them. The germline V gene has CDR1 SGHTA and CDR2 FQGNSA. Individual cDNA molecules were tagged with unique molecular identifiers. From the 5' RACE reads, TCRdb called clonotypes with MiXCR, one entry per CDR3 protein. This table holds over 35,000 distinct CDR3 sequences, under 7.5% found once. This chain uses TRBV7-2 with TRBJ2-7; a possible D gene is TRBD1 (6 bases). This sample comprised whole blood, obtained at baseline. The sequence derives from an adult who was a healthcare worker with PCR-confirmed SARS-CoV-2 infection or an uninfected control (not recorded which). CDR3 nucleotides: TGTGCCAGCAGCCAAACCGGGACAATCATGCAGTACTTC. As protein: CASSQTGTIMQYF.